The rows below give T cell receptor beta chains drawn from one sample of a study of T cell changes during pregnancy in multiple sclerosis. The data were produced by immunoSEQ multiplex PCR, yet TCRdb's version contains in-frame clones alone and is incomplete. The data hold some 61,000 clones, with about 90% observed a single time. The material sequenced was peripheral blood, taken in the second trimester of pregnancy. These TCRs come from a female donor with multiple sclerosis, enrolled in a pregnancy study. Each CDR3 is given with its conserved first and last residue. A D gene is named only where the DNA matches it firmly. The size of a clone is reported for some rows only, either as once, few or many, or as a class for expanded clones.

V: TRBV5-1; size: NA; D: NA; J: TRBJ1-2; DNA: TGCGCCAGCAGCTTAGAGTCGGGCTACACCTTC; CDR3: CASSLESGYTF
V: TRBV7-2; size: NA; D: NA; J: TRBJ1-5; DNA: TGTGCCAGCAGCTTAGACAGGCTTAGCAATCAGCCCCAGCATTTT; CDR3: CASSLDRLSNQPQHF
V: TRBV2; size: NA; D: TRBD2; J: TRBJ2-7; DNA: TGTGCCAGCAGTGAAGGGGCCGGGACTACCTACGAGCAGTACTTC; CDR3: CASSEGAGTTYEQYF
V: TRBV18; size: NA; D: NA; J: TRBJ1-5; DNA: TGTGCCAGCTCACCACCGGGAGGCGTAGGCCAGCCCCAGCATTTT; CDR3: CASSPPGGVGQPQHF
V: TRBV5-5; size: NA; D: NA; J: TRBJ1-6; DNA: TGTGCCAGCAGCGGGACTCAATTTCCACCCCTCCACTTT; CDR3: CASSGTQFPPLHF
V: TRBV5-4; size: NA; D: NA; J: TRBJ1-1; DNA: TGTGCCAGCAGCCGGACAGTCTCTGAAGCTTTCTTT; CDR3: CASSRTVSEAFF
V: TRBV5-4; size: NA; D: TRBD1; J: TRBJ1-4; DNA: TGTGCCAGCAGCTCAAACAGGGGAACTAATGAAAAACTGTTTTTT; CDR3: CASSSNRGTNEKLFF
V: TRBV6-1; size: NA; D: TRBD1; J: TRBJ1-2; DNA: TGTGCCAGCAGTGAAGCGGAGGGGGCAGGCCCTCCTAACTATGGCTACACCTTC; CDR3: CASSEAEGAGPPNYGYTF
V: TRBV29-1; size: once; D: TRBD2; J: TRBJ2-2; DNA: TGCAGCGTAGAGGGACTAGCGGGGGGAAGAGGAACCGGGGAGCTGTTTTTT; CDR3: CSVEGLAGGRGTGELFF
V: TRBV19; size: NA; D: NA; J: TRBJ1-3; DNA: TGTGCCAGTAGTCCCTGGAGGGCCACGGAAAACACCATATATTTT; CDR3: CASSPWRATENTIYF
V: TRBV19; size: few; D: TRBD1; J: TRBJ1-2; DNA: TGTGCCAGTAGTATGGGTCCAGGGGGCGTTTATGGCTACACCTTC; CDR3: CASSMGPGGVYGYTF